The T cell receptor beta chain under discussion was sequenced for a study of T cells expressing NK-cell markers. Study in general: Eight donors were sequenced, of whom seven were HCMV-seropositive, while the remaining one was HCMV-seronegative.

From the 5' RACE reads, TCRdb lists one entry per CDR3 protein and no DNA. There are about 160,000 distinct CDR3 sequences in the sample, with 20% to 25% held by the top ten. The CDR3 length is 14 residues. The sequenced sample consisted of blood T cells: a sorted CD56 or NKG2C T cell subset, CD4+ or CD8+ T cells, or bulk PBMC T cells (not recorded which). This receptor was taken from a man aged 18-70 years in good health. The genes are TRBV12-3 or TRBV12-4 and TRBJ2-7; the D call from TCRdb, TRBD1, cannot be confirmed without DNA. CDR3 protein: CASSWGSGAYEQYF.